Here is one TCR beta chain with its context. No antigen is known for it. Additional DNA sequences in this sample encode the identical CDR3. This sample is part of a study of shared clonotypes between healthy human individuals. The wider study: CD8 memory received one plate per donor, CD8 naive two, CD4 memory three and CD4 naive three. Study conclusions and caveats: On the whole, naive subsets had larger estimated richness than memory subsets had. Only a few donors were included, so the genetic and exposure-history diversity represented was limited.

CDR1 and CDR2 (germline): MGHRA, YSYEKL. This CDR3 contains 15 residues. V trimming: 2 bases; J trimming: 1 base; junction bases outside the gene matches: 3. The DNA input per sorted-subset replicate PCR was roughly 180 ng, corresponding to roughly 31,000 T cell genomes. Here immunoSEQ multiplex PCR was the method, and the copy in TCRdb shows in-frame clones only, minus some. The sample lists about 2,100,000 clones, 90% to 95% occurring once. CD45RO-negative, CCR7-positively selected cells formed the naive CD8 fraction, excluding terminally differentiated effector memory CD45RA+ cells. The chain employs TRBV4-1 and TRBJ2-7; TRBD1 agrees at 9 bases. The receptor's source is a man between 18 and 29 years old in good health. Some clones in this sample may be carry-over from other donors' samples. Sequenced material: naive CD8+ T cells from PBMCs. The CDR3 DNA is TGCGCCAGCAGCCAACGACAGGGGGGATCCTACGAGCAGTACTTC. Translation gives CASSQRQGGSYEQYF.